A selection of T cell receptor beta chains follows, all from one sample in a study of blood T cell repertoires in COVID-19. Profiling relied on immunoSEQ multiplex PCR, and the TCRdb table lists in-frame clones only, not all of them. Of roughly 42,000 clones in the sample, around 85% are singletons; the top ten hold 12%. Sequenced input: peripheral blood. The source is a human donor in a cohort sampled during active COVID-19. Each CDR3 is given with its conserved first and last residue. D genes are given only for firm matches. For some rows the clone size is stated as once, few or many, or as a class when expanded; others skip it.

>TRBD1|TRBJ1-1|TRBV6-2/TRBV6-3|NA
TGTGCCAGCAGTTACCCCAGGGGGAGAGCTTTCTTT
CASSYPRGRAFF
>NA|TRBJ2-7|TRBV4-3|NA
TGCGCCAGCAGCCAAGAGATAGGACACCCTTACGAGCAGTACTTC
CASSQEIGHPYEQYF
>TRBD1|TRBJ1-5|TRBV5-6|NA
TGTGCCAGCAGTTTTCGGACAGGGACCCAAGCTAGGGATCAGCCCCAGCATTTT
CASSFRTGTQARDQPQHF
>NA|TRBJ1-6|TRBV6-5|NA
TGTGCCAGCAGTTTCTCCGGGACAAGTTATTCACCCCTCCACTTT
CASSFSGTSYSPLHF
>TRBD2|TRBJ2-1|TRBV9|NA
TGTGCCAGCAGCGTCGGGACTAGCGGCATCAATGAGCAGTTCTTC
CASSVGTSGINEQFF
>NA|TRBJ2-1|TRBV2|NA
TGTGCCAGCAGCAACAGGGTCAATGAGCAGTTCTTC
CASSNRVNEQFF
>NA|TRBJ2-2|TRBV19|NA
TGTGCCAGTAGTATAGCCGGACTATCGACCGGGGAGCTGTTTTTT
CASSIAGLSTGELFF
>TRBD1|TRBJ1-1|TRBV19|NA
TGTGCCAGTAATGTGGGGGACAGGGTGATGAACACTGAAGCTTTCTTT
CASNVGDRVMNTEAFF
>TRBD1|TRBJ1-6|TRBV5-1|NA
TGCGCCAGCAGCTTGGAGGACAGGGGTAATTCACCCCTCCACTTT
CASSLEDRGNSPLHF
>TRBD1|TRBJ2-3|TRBV28|NA
TGTGCCAGCAGAGACAGGGATATAAGGTCGGTTACAGATACGCAGTATTTT
CASRDRDIRSVTDTQYF
>NA|TRBJ1-2|TRBV29-1|NA
TGCAGCGTTGAGTTCCGGACAAACGCCTATGGCTACACCTTC
CSVEFRTNAYGYTF
>NA|TRBJ1-6|TRBV5-1|few
TGCGCCAGCAGCGAGTCCCCCCGACTGTTCAGTAATTCACCCCTCCACTTT
CASSESPRLFSNSPLHF
>NA|TRBJ2-7|TRBV2|NA
TGTGCCAGCAGTGATTGGAGGGGGCGAGCTTCCGAGCAGTACTTC
CASSDWRGRASEQYF
>NA|TRBJ2-7|TRBV2|NA
TGTGCCAGCGTCGGTGGAGTCTACTACGAGCAGTACTTC
CASVGGVYYEQYF
>NA|TRBJ2-5|TRBV5-1|NA
TGCGCCAGCAGCTTTGGAGACGGAGGGTTCCAAGAGACCCAGTACTTC
CASSFGDGGFQETQYF
>NA|TRBJ2-7|TRBV7-2|NA
TGTGCCAGCAGCTTAGGCAGGCCCTACGAGCAGTACTTC
CASSLGRPYEQYF
>TRBD1|TRBJ1-1|TRBV14|NA
TGTGCCAGCAGCCGTCCGGGACAGGGAATTGAGACTGAAGCTTTCTTT
CASSRPGQGIETEAFF
>NA|TRBJ1-2|TRBV7-9|NA
TGTGCCAGCAGCTTACTGGGGCCCTATGGCTACACCTTC
CASSLLGPYGYTF
>TRBD1|TRBJ2-6|TRBV11-2|NA
TGTGCCAGCAGCGAGACAGGGGGCGAGTGGACTGGGGCCAACGTCCTGACTTTC
CASSETGGEWTGANVLTF
>TRBD2|TRBJ2-5|TRBV2|NA
TGTGCCAGCGGGGGACTAGCGCAACAAGAGACCCAGTACTTC
CASGGLAQQETQYF
>NA|TRBJ1-5|TRBV18|few
TGTGCCAGCTCGCCCGACACGTCGTCCCCAGGGCATTTT
CASSPDTSSPGHF
>NA|TRBJ1-4|TRBV10-3|NA
TGTGCCATCAGTGGATCATCGCGGACAGAACTGTTTTTT
CAISGSSRTELFF
>TRBD1|TRBJ1-6|TRBV5-1|NA
TGCGCCAGCAGCAGTGGACAGGGAGGCGGTTCACCCCTCCACTTT
CASSSGQGGGSPLHF
>NA|TRBJ1-5|TRBV21-1|few
TGTGCCAGCAGCAAAGCGCGGAGCTTACAGGGGGCTGAAGAAAGCAATCAGCCCCAGCATTTT
CASSKARSLQGAEESNQPQHF
>TRBD2|TRBJ2-1|TRBV7-3|NA
TGTGCCAGCAGGACTAGCGGGGGGCTCGGTGAGCAGTTCTTC
CASRTSGGLGEQFF
>TRBD1|TRBJ2-7|TRBV7-3|NA
TGTGCCAGCAGCCGGGACAGGGGCCCCTACGAGCAGTACTTC
CASSRDRGPYEQYF
>TRBD2|TRBJ2-7|TRBV5-1|NA
TGCGCCAGCAGCGCTAGCGGGCCCTACGAGCAGTACTTC
CASSASGPYEQYF
>NA|TRBJ1-5|TRBV28|few
TGTGCCAGCAGCTTGAACAGTTATAGCAATCAGCCCCAGCATTTT
CASSLNSYSNQPQHF
>NA|TRBJ1-2|TRBV5-4|NA
TGTGCCAGCAGCTTGCAGGGGACCTATGGCTACACCTTC
CASSLQGTYGYTF
>TRBD1|TRBJ2-1|TRBV5-1|NA
TGCGCCAGCAGCCCATTACCCGGGACAGGGGGGTACAATGAGCAGTTCTTC
CASSPLPGTGGYNEQFF
>TRBD1|TRBJ1-6|TRBV28|NA
TGTGCCAGTCTTACAGGGGGAGGGAGCCCCCTCCACTTT
CASLTGGGSPLHF
>NA|TRBJ2-2|TRBV5-1|NA
TGCGCCAGCAGCAGGGACAACTCGAACACCGGGGAGCTGTTTTTT
CASSRDNSNTGELFF
>NA|TRBJ1-3|TRBV5-1|NA
TGCGCCAGCAGCTTGGCCTCAGGGTCTGGAAACACCATATATTTT
CASSLASGSGNTIYF
>NA|TRBJ1-3|TRBV28|NA
TGTGCCAGCAGGGAGGGATCGAGAAACACCATATATTTT
CASREGSRNTIYF
>NA|TRBJ1-3|TRBV12-3/TRBV12-4|NA
TGTGCCAGCAGTTTAAACAGGGGAAACACCATATATTTT
CASSLNRGNTIYF
>NA|TRBJ1-6|TRBV19|NA
TGTGCCAGTAATAGGGGCTGGTCTAATTCACCCCTCCACTTT
CASNRGWSNSPLHF
>NA|TRBJ2-5|TRBV6-6|NA
TGTGCCAGCAGCCCCGGTGAGACCCAGTACTTC
CASSPGETQYF
>NA|TRBJ2-3|TRBV18|NA
TGTGCCAGCTCCCGGGAGAGAAGGGATACGCAGTATTTT
CASSRERRDTQYF
>NA|TRBJ2-6|TRBV4-3|NA
TGCGCCAGCAGCCAAGAGTCCGGGTCTGGGGCCAACGTCCTGACTTTC
CASSQESGSGANVLTF
>NA|TRBJ2-7|TRBV10-3|NA
TGTGCCATCAGTGTTACAGGGACCTACGAGCAGTACTTC
CAISVTGTYEQYF
>TRBD1|TRBJ2-2|TRBV11-2|once
TGTGCCAGCAGCTCCGAAGGGGGCCGTGGCACCGGGGAGCTGTTTTTT
CASSSEGGRGTGELFF
>NA|TRBJ1-1|TRBV2|NA
TGTGCCAGCGATCGGACAGAGACGAACACTGAAGCTTTCTTT
CASDRTETNTEAFF
>NA|TRBJ1-1|TRBV7-3|once
TGTGCCAGCAGCTTCGGAGAGACCACTGAAGCTTTCTTT
CASSFGETTEAFF